Detailed here is one T cell receptor (beta chain). Its matching antigen is unknown. The missing CDR3 end, 3 residues past where the read stops, is filled in from the germline J gene. These data originate in a study of T cells in women clearing cervical HPV infection. Study-level information: Controls gave blood once infection was undetectable; cases at lesion identification. Points from the study as a whole: TRBV6-7 relative abundance averaged around 0.11% in cases and approximately 0.15% in controls.

All donors had a single incident cervical HPV16 infection, not prevalent. The CDR3 totals 13 residues. V was cut by 3 bases and J by 6 bases, with 12 bases left in between. The germline V gene has CDR1 LNHDA and CDR2 SQIVND (reference sequence). immunoSEQ multiplex PCR used an average of 1200 ng genomic DNA. Generated by immunoSEQ multiplex PCR, the TCRdb table keeps only in-frame clones and is missing some. This repertoire includes 40,000 to 55,000 clones. The clonotype was recovered from a woman aged 18-70 years with a cervical HPV16 infection that either progressed to CIN3+ or cleared (not recorded which). The V gene is TRBV19, the J gene TRBJ2-7; a possible D gene is TRBD1 (5 bases). Sample: blood buffy coat. CDR3 DNA, as far as it was read: TGTGCCAGTAGTATTTCCTACAGGTTCGAG. Amino acid sequence: CASSISYRFE. The complete CDR3 sequence is CASSISYRFEQYF.